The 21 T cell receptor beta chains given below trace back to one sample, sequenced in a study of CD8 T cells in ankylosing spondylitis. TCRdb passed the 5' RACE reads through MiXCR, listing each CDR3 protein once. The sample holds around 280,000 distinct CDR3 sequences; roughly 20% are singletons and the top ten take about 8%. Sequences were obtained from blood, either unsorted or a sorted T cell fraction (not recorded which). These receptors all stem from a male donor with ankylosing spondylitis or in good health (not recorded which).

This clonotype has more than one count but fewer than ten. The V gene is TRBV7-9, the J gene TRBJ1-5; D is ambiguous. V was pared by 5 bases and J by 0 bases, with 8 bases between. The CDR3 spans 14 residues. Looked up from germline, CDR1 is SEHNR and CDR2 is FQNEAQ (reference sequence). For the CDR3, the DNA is TGTGCCAGCAGCCCTATAGATAGCAATCAGCCCCAGCATTTT. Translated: CASSPIDSNQPQHF.

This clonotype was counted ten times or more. CDR3 sequence: CSVAEAKNIQYF. The CDR3 DNA reads as TGCAGCGTTGCTGAAGCCAAAAACATTCAGTACTTC. This chain links TRBV29-1 with TRBJ2-4; D is ambiguous. V was clipped by 4 bases and J by 0 bases, with 4 bases between them. This CDR3 region has 12 residues. Germline V CDR1 and CDR2: SQVTM, ANQGSEA.

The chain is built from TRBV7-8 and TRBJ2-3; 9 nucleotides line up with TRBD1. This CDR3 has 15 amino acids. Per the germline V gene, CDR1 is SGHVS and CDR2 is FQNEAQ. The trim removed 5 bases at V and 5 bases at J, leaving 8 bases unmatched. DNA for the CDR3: TGTGCCAGCAGCCCCCCTGGACAGGGGCAAGATACGCAGTATTTT. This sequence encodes CASSPPGQGQDTQYF.

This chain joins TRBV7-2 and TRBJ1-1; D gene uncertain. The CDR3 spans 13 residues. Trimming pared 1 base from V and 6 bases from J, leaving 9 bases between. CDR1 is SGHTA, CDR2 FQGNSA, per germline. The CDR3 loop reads CASSLVRKAEAFF. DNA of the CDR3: TGTGCCAGCAGCTTAGTTCGTAAGGCTGAAGCTTTCTTT.

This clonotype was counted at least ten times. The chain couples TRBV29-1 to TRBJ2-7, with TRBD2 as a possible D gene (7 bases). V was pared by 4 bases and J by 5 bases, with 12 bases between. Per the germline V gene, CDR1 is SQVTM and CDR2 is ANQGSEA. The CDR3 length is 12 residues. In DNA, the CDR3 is TGCAGCGTTGTGGGGGGGCAGAACGAGCAGTACGTC. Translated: CSVVGGQNEQYV.

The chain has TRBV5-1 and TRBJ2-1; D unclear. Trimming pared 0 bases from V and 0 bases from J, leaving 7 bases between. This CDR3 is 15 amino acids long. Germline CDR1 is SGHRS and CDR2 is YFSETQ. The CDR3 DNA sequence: TGCGCCAGCAGCTTGGAACGTAGCTCCTACAATGAGCAGTTCTTC. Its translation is CASSLERSSYNEQFF.

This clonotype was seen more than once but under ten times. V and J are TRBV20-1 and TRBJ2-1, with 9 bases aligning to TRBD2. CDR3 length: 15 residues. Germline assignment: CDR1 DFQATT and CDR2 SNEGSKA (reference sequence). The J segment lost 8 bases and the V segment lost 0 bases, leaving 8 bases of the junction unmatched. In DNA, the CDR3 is TGCAGTGCTAGAGAGTCCAGCGGGGGGCCCGATGAGCAGTTCTTC. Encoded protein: CSARESSGGPDEQFF.

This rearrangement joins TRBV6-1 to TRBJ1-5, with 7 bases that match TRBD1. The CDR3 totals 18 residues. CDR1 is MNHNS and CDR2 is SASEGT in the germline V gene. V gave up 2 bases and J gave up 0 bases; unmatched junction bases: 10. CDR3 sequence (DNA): TGTGCCAGCAGTGAACCGCCGACAGGGAAGGATAGCAATCAGCCCCAGCATTTT. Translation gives CASSEPPTGKDSNQPQHF.

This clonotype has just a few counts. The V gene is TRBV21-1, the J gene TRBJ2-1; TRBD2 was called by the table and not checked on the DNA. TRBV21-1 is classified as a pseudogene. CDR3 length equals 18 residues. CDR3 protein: CASSKEMASGAGRNEQFF. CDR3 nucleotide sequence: TGTGCCAGCAGCAAAGAAATGGCTAGCGGGGCTGGGCGTAATGAGCAGTTCTTC.

The CDR3 nucleotides are TGTGCCAGCAGCTGGGGACGGAGCACAGATACGCAGTATTTT. Residues: CASSWGRSTDTQYF. The chain uses TRBV5-6 and TRBJ2-3; the D gene could be TRBD1 or TRBD2 (5 bases each). Germline V gives CDR1 SGHDT, CDR2 YYEEEE. V dropped 3 bases and J dropped 0 bases, with 8 bases sitting between them. The CDR3 covers 14 residues.

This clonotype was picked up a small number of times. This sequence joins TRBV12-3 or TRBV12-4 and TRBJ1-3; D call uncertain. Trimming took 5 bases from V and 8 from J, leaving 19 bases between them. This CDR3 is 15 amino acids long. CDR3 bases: TGTGCCAGCAGTCCCTGGGGTCCACGGCGAGACACCATATATTTT. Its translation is CASSPWGPRRDTIYF.

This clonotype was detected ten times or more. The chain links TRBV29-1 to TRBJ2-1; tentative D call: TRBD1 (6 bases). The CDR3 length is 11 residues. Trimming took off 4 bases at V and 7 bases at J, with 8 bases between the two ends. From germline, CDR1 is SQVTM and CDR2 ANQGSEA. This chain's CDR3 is CSVVRGNEQFF. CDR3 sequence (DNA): TGCAGCGTTGTCAGGGGAAATGAGCAGTTCTTC.

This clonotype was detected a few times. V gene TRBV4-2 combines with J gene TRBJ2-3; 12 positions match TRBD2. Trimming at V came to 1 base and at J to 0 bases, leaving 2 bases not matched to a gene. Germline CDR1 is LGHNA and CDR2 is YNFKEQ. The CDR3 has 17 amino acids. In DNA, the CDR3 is TGTGCCAGCAGCCAAGGGACTAGCGGGACTAGCACAGATACGCAGTATTTT. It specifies CASSQGTSGTSTDTQYF.

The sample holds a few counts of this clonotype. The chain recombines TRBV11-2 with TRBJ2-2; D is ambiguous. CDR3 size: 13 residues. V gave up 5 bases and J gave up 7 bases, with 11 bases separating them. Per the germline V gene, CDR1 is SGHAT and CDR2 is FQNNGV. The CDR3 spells CASSPHADGELFF. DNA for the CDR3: TGTGCCAGCAGCCCGCACGCGGACGGGGAGCTGTTTTTT.

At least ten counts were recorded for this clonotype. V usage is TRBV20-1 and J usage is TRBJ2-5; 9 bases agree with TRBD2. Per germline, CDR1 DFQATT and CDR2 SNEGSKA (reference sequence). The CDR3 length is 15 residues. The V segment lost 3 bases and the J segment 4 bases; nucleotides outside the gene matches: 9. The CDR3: CSASPAGLARETQYF. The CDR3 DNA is TGCAGTGCTAGTCCTGCGGGACTAGCAAGAGAGACCCAGTACTTC.

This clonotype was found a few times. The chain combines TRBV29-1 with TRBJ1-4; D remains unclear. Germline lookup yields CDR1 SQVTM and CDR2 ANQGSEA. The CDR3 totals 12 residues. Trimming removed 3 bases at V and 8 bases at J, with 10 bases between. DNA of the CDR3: TGCAGCGTTGAGTTGGGCGGGGAAAAACTGTTTTTT. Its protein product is CSVELGGEKLFF.

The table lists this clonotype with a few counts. CDR3 loop: CASSYDRLVSYNEQFF. The CDR3 DNA sequence: TGTGCCAGCAGTTACGACAGACTAGTCTCCTACAATGAGCAGTTCTTC. This chain uses TRBV6-2 or TRBV6-3 with TRBJ2-1; weak D call: TRBD2 (6 bases). Trimming removed 2 bases at V and 0 bases at J, with 11 bases between. The CDR3 is 16 residues long. CDR1 is MNHEY, CDR2 SVGEGT, per germline.

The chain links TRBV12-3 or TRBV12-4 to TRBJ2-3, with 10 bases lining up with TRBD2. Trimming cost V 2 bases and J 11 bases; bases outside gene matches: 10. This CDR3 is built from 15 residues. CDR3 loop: CASSLYPAGGPWQYF. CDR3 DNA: TGTGCCAGCAGTTTATATCCAGCGGGGGGGCCCTGGCAGTATTTT.

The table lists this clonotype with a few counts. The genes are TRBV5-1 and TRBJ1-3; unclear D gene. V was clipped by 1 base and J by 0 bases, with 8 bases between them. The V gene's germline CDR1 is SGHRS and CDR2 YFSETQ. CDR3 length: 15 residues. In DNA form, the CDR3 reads TGCGCCAGCAGCTTGATACCTTACTCTGGAAACACCATATATTTT. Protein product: CASSLIPYSGNTIYF.

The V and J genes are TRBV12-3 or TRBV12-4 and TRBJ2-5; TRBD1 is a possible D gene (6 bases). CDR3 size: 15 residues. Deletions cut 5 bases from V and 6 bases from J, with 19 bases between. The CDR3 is CASSLSGGGAKTQYF. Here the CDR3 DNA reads TGTGCCAGCAGTCTAAGTGGTGGGGGCGCGAAGACCCAGTACTTC.

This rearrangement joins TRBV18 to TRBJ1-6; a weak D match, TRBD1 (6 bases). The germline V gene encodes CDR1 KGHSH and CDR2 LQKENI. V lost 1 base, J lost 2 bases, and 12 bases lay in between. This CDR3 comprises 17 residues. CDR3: CASSPRQAVTYNSPLHF. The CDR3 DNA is TGTGCCAGCTCACCACGACAGGCGGTCACCTATAATTCACCCCTCCACTTT.